This TCR beta chain was recorded in a study of cytomegalovirus exposure and HLA in healthy donors (dated by TCRdb to 2016 to 2017). Regarding the research as a whole: In an earlier analysis of roughly 590 of the donors, about 260 Gb of sequence data and 90 million to 120 million unique TCR beta sequences from roughly 190 million T cells were reported. About five DR-DQ haplotypes were treated as single units for association and clustering because of strong linkage in the cohort. All discovery cohort repertoires had been generated using a single sequencing platform. In an earlier analysis of roughly 540 of the donors, high-throughput TCR beta sequencing was used to judge whether each TCR beta V gene segment behaved as functional or pseudogenic. The genetic ancestry cluster associated with self-reported Caucasian donors included around four fifths of the roughly 400 genotyped donors. An early release that covered about 600 HLA-typed donors contained 300 to 350 gigabases of sequencing data and around 80 million unique TCR sequences. The number of typed donors differed by locus: roughly 629-630 for A, B, C, DRB1 and DQB1; 500 to 550 for DQA1; over 600 for DPA1; and roughly 490 for DPB1. The study profiled the T cell repertoires of more than 500 subjects by immunosequencing and related them to cytomegalovirus serostatus. On average, around 240,000 unique TCR beta nucleotide sequences were sequenced per donor among some 420 genotyped donors of the cohort, with roughly 18% of those sequences being non-productive. To predict cytomegalovirus infection status, the study brought together high-throughput TCR immunosequencing, statistical association of individual TCRs with disease status, and machine learning. The later analysis used no new phenotypic data to find candidate immune exposures, relying instead on TCR beta sequences and their occurrence across donors. HLA typing covered class I and class II loci at four-digit resolution. Alongside the repertoire data, information on donor age, sex, ethnicity and CMV serostatus was compiled. Along with the 666-subject first cohort, a separate validation cohort of over 90 different subjects was used. The study aimed to test whether cataloging public T cell receptors could reveal signatures of past pathogen exposure. A later analysis re-analyzed previously published TCR beta repertoires from 500 to 700 donors and added high-resolution HLA genotyping to study TCR occurrence patterns. Genome-wide SNP genotypes for about three fifths of the roughly 670 donors were used in a later genetic analysis, which treated that subset as a discovery cohort.

The cohort consisted of 600 or so healthy bone marrow donors. Cohort members were all nominally healthy when sampled, although unrecorded immune exposures were likely present. The donor tested CMV seronegative, placing the donor among the approximately 400 seronegative members of the cohort. A peripheral blood sample was collected from each donor, and TCR beta sequencing was performed on peripheral blood mononuclear cells. The Qiagen DNeasy Blood Extraction Kit was used to extract genomic DNA from the blood cell samples. Worth noting for this clone: What antigen it recognizes has not been identified. It has no much larger one-base neighbor in the sample; base qualities were not kept.

Receptor libraries were prepared by the immunoSEQ multiplex PCR assay. The multiplex PCR relied on a mix of 60 forward primers for TCR Vbeta segments and 13 reverse primers for TCR Jbeta segments. Amplification of the CDR3 region of rearranged TCR beta genes was performed with a multiplex PCR assay on genomic DNA. The Illumina HiSeq System was used to sequence the amplified TCR beta libraries as 87-base-pair reads. The source study handled its data this way. In a later analysis, about 80 million unique TCR beta chains were counted across the 666 repertoires, and roughly 10 million of these chains were shared by at least two donors. A nearest-neighbor algorithm error-corrected the raw reads and collapsed the reads into unique sequences, merging closely related sequences to remove PCR and sequencing errors. CDR3 sequences were aligned to IMGT reference sequences to assign V, D and J gene segments. For a sequence to be retained, at least a six-nucleotide match to both a V gene segment and a J gene segment was required. A rearrangement counted as productive if the CDR3 had no stop codons and remained in frame with V and J, and every other rearrangement counted as non-productive. CDR3 was defined by IMGT convention, running from the second conserved V-encoded cysteine to the conserved J-encoded phenylalanine. The earlier analysis of approximately 590 of the donors excluded any sequence lacking an unambiguous match to a single V gene segment. An earlier analysis of a few hundred of the donors classified V segments as functional when productive rearrangements were above 56.7% and as segregating when the standard deviation between donors was above 5%. A statistical classification framework was developed to diagnose cytomegalovirus status using the catalog of TCR beta chain sequences. In a later analysis, TCR nucleotide sequences were compared against IMGT/GENE-DB human TR gene sequences so that V and J genes could be assigned. A later analysis assigned CDR3 sequences and most-parsimonious VDJ recombination scenarios with the TCRdist pipeline. In a later analysis, every TCR beta chain was defined by the combination of its CDR3 amino acid sequence and its V-gene family, and reads without a unique V-gene family were dropped. A later analysis removed 550 to 650 highly shared, low-generation-probability nucleotide sequences to deal with suspected cross-contamination and a sequencing artifact. In a later analysis, a clonal expansion index was calculated for each public chain from normalized within-repertoire ranks of inferred template counts. A later analysis computed generation probabilities with a VDJ recombination model fitted to out-of-frame rearrangements, and checked the results against IGoR. Hypergeometric tests were used in a later analysis to score TCR-TCR, TCR-HLA and TCR-CMV co-occurrence, with a repertoire-size bias correction applied to the TCR pairs. In a later analysis, false discovery rates were estimated by permuting HLA or CMV assignments 20 times. In a later analysis, co-occurring TCRs were grouped with DBSCAN, and TCRdist sequence similarity was added when clustering was performed within HLA-allele-positive subsets. Repertoires with fewer than 30,000 or more than 120,000 public chains were left out of co-occurrence clustering, as were roughly five repertoires with anomalous nucleotide sharing. As stored in TCRdb, this immuneACCESS dataset retains in-frame rearrangements with V and J assigned. A fraction of the clones does not appear; measured against another copy, unresolved V genes explain less than half of the discrepancy, and the remainder lacks a known reason. The V and J calls and clone size were taken over from that table, and D and trimming were inferred from the DNA. This sample gives 150,000 to 200,000 clones in total; about 82% of them show up just once. Around 1.6% of the sample is taken by the ten largest.

Trimming accounts for 5 bases at V and 5 bases at J, while the number of junction bases matched to no gene is 8. The CDR3 has 14 amino acids, counting the end cysteine and phenylalanine. Solely the CDR3 DNA is kept, with 42 bases framed from the first base. The germline V gene sets CDR1 to SQVTM and CDR2 to ANQGSEA. Broader findings and caveats from the paper: When HLA alleles, especially DR and DQ, strongly co-occurred, TCR associations were difficult to assign to individual alleles. In an earlier analysis of about 600 of the donors, most TCR beta V segments appeared in productive rearrangements about 87% or about 30% of the time, broadly matching IMGT annotations. Only TCR beta chains were sequenced in this cohort, and the absence of alpha or paired-chain data limited detectable features. It was suggested by the authors that the approach could potentially be generalized to other disease states and immunological phenotypes. Specific HLA alleles were associated with 15,000 to 20,000 TCR beta sequences at a false discovery rate of 0.05 in a later analysis. A cluster of highly shared sequence variants was judged likely to represent a technical artifact of the sequencing pipeline. A further reported finding was that TCR beta sequences accurately predicted the HLA-A and HLA-B alleles for most subjects in the first cohort. Correlated functional status among segregating V segments might be attributable to linkage disequilibrium, but an unknown experimental factor could not be ruled out. According to a later analysis, parvovirus B19, influenza, CMV and Epstein-Barr virus appeared linked to several top co-occurrence clusters. Cytomegalovirus status was reported to be diagnosed by the classifier with high specificity and sensitivity in both the original and validation cohorts. A few of the identified cytomegalovirus-associated TCR beta chains were confirmed in vitro to be specific for cytomegalovirus antigens. The only immune exposure information available for the cohort was CMV serostatus. In a later analysis, HLA-associated TCR beta chains were found to be more clonally expanded and to have lower generation probabilities than equally common non-associated chains. The study listed 150 to 200 TCR beta chains as associated with cytomegalovirus. Because HLA typing was missing for some donors at each locus, association tests included only the typed subset. In a later analysis, the rate of TCR association differed among HLA loci, with DRB1 alleles having the most associated TCRs and HLA-C alleles having the fewest. An association between a missense DCLRE1C variant and V-gene and J-gene trimming of TCR beta chains was found in a later genetic analysis and replicated in an independent cohort. Across donors, most TCR sequences were observed very rarely, whereas some public TCRs were present in many individuals. In a later genetic analysis, fewer N-insertions in productive TCRs were reported among donors in an Asian-associated ancestry cluster than the roughly 640-donor mean. Roughly uniform sequencing depth across donors was assumed in presence/absence analyses, although this assumption may not hold. According to a later analysis, most CMV-associated TCR beta chains appeared to be HLA-restricted, and the HLA associations seemed to be driven largely by CMV exposure. Some IMGT-functional V segments, including TRBV6-2 and TRBV6-3, could not be told apart with the 87-base-pair reads, so those segments were excluded. Roughly 17 rarely observed V segments, including chromosome 9 orphons, were excluded from the earlier analysis of approximately 500 of the donors because counts were too low.

The sample comprised PBMCs. The receptor was isolated from a man between 18 and 35 years old in good health and CMV-seronegative. The chain links TRBV29-1 with TRBJ2-7, and 11 bases in between align with TRBD1. The CDR3 reads CSVSRGQGEDEQYF. The nucleotides read TGCAGCGTTTCCCGGGGACAGGGGGAAGACGAGCAGTACTTC.